This entry features one T cell receptor (beta chain) sequence. Its specificity is unknown. The sample is drawn from a study of OX40 agonist ivuxolimab in advanced cancers. V was shortened by 7 bases and J by 1 base, with 11 bases between the two germline ends. Germline V gives CDR1 MNHNY, CDR2 SVGAGI (reference sequence). This CDR3 has 14 amino acids. Whole-study findings and limits: Averaging showed that CD8+ T cells had more expanded clones than CD4+ did.

This table comes from immunoSEQ multiplex PCR, and its TCRdb copy is limited to in-frame clones, with some not included. In the table there are 65,000 to 85,000 clones, around nine tenths of which are singletons. The clonotype comes from an adult with an advanced solid tumor such as melanoma, head and neck, liver or kidney cancer. The chain carries TRBV6-6 and TRBJ2-1; D call uncertain. The sequences come from CD4+ or CD8+ T cells sorted from blood, collected in a trial of the OX40 agonist ivuxolimab. CDR3: CASTKPGSYNEQFF. The CDR3 DNA sequence: TGTGCCAGCACGAAGCCTGGATCCTACAATGAGCAGTTCTTC.